The 18 T cell receptor beta chains below were found in one sample sequenced in a study of blood T cell repertoires in COVID-19. Clones were read by immunoSEQ multiplex PCR, and TCRdb kept only the in-frame ones, dropping some. In the table there are about 140,000 clones, 75% to 85% of which are singletons. Sequenced: peripheral blood. All receptors derive from a woman of 80 years or more with active or convalescent COVID-19.

As DNA, the CDR3 is TGTGCCAGCAGCCCCGGGACAGGGTGGGTGAACACTGAAGCTTTCTTT. This sequence encodes CASSPGTGWVNTEAFF. The rearrangement joins TRBV5-8 to TRBJ1-1; 9 nucleotides line up with TRBD1. The CDR3 runs 16 residues. Germline V gene lookup returns CDR1 SGHTS and CDR2 YDEGEE. The ends lost 4 bases at V and 0 bases at J; junction bases unmatched: 7.

The rearrangement links TRBV6-5 to TRBJ2-5; D gene uncertain. The germline gives CDR1 MNHEY, CDR2 SVGAGI. The CDR3 totals 12 residues. V gave up 7 bases and J gave up 5 bases, with 11 bases separating them. This chain's CDR3 is CASNQPRETQYF. DNA of the CDR3: TGTGCCAGCAACCAACCCCGGGAGACCCAGTACTTC.

V usage is TRBV5-1 and J usage is TRBJ1-2, with a tentative D call TRBD1 (6 bases). CDR1 SGHRS and CDR2 YFSETQ come from the germline V gene. The CDR3 extends over 14 amino acids. Trimming stripped 1 base from V and 7 bases from J, with 14 bases between. Here the CDR3 reads CASSLNGGGGGYTF. CDR3 coding DNA: TGCGCCAGCAGCTTGAATGGGGGCGGGGGTGGCTACACCTTC.

This clone was picked up a small number of times. This sequence joins TRBV11-1 and TRBJ2-2, with 13 bases fitting TRBD2. Germline trimming cut 4 bases from V and 4 bases from J; bases unmatched to any gene: 0. Germline loops: CDR1 SGHAT, CDR2 FQDESV (reference sequence). This CDR3 comprises 15 residues. The CDR3 sequence is CASSWTSGGTGELFF. For the CDR3, the DNA is TGTGCCAGCAGCTGGACTAGCGGGGGCACCGGGGAGCTGTTTTTT.

The chain joins TRBV7-9 to TRBJ2-3, with D possibly being TRBD2 (6 bases). The CDR3 totals 18 residues. Trimming cost V 0 bases and J 1 base, with 17 bases left between them. CDR1 is SEHNR, CDR2 FQNEAQ, per germline (reference sequence). CDR3 amino acids: CASSLALSSSDRTDTQYF. Written as DNA, the CDR3 is TGTGCCAGCAGCTTAGCGCTTTCATCTAGCGATCGCACAGATACGCAGTATTTT.

This clone was seen only once. The chain is built from TRBV24-1 and TRBJ2-5; D might be TRBD1 (5 bases). CDR1 and CDR2 from the germline V gene are KGHDR and SFDVKD. The CDR3 is made up of 18 amino acids. Trimming cost V 3 bases and J 4 bases, with 23 bases left between them. The CDR3 nucleotides read TGTGCCACCAGTGATCCCCAGTCTGATGCAGGGCAGGGAGAGACCCAGTACTTC. It is translated as CATSDPQSDAGQGETQYF.

This clone was seen a handful of times. J is TRBJ1-1 and V is TRBV7-2; 11 positions agree with TRBD1. Germline V gives CDR1 SGHTA, CDR2 FQGNSA. The CDR3 sequence is 14 residues long. The V gene end was trimmed by 4 bases and the J gene end by 10 bases; junction bases not matched to a gene: 8. Written as DNA, the CDR3 is TGTGCCAGCAGCTCCACCGGACAGGGGGCCTCAGCTTTCTTT. Protein: CASSSTGQGASAFF.

V gene TRBV19 combines with J gene TRBJ2-1; D gene unclear. This CDR3 is 15 amino acids long. Germline assignment: CDR1 LNHDA and CDR2 SQIVND (reference sequence). Trimming stripped 8 bases from V and 0 bases from J, with 14 bases between. CDR3 sequence: CASSPRFGSYNEQFF. In nucleotides, the CDR3 is TGTGCCAGTTCACCTAGGTTCGGCTCCTACAATGAGCAGTTCTTC.

The genes are TRBV19 and TRBJ1-1; tentative D call: TRBD1 (5 bases). V was pared by 5 bases and J by 4 bases, with 14 bases between. The V gene's germline CDR1 is LNHDA and CDR2 SQIVND (reference sequence). The CDR3 contains 14 residues. The CDR3: CASSLRVGITEAFF. The CDR3 DNA reads as TGTGCCAGTAGTCTCAGGGTGGGTATCACTGAAGCTTTCTTT.

The gene calls are TRBV6-5 and TRBJ2-2, with D possibly matching TRBD2 (5 bases). Trimming pared 6 bases from V and 8 bases from J, leaving 19 bases between. The CDR3 runs to 15 residues. Germline CDR1 MNHEY, CDR2 SVGAGI. CDR3 coding DNA: TGTGCCAGCAGCTTCTACCGGACTGGCCATGGGGAGCTGTTTTTT. Its protein is CASSFYRTGHGELFF.

The V call is TRBV18, the J call TRBJ2-4, with D possibly TRBD1 on 6 matching bases. CDR1 and CDR2 (germline): KGHSH, LQKENI. V was trimmed by 3 bases and J by 2 bases, leaving 11 bases between them. CDR3 length: 15 amino acids. CDR3 sequence reads: CASSPIQGTKNIQYF. CDR3 DNA sequence: TGTGCCAGCTCACCTATACAGGGAACCAAAAACATTCAGTACTTC.

The chain joins TRBV16 to TRBJ1-3; D unclear. Per germline, CDR1 KGHSY and CDR2 FQNENV. The CDR3 has 14 amino acids. V lost 4 bases to trimming and J lost 3 bases, with 10 bases between them. The CDR3 is CASSPTIVGNTIYF. As DNA, the CDR3 is TGTGCCAGCAGCCCTACCATTGTTGGAAACACCATATATTTT. The full variable domain, rest sourced from reference TRBV16 and TRBJ1-3, is GEEVAQTPKHLVRGEGQKAKLYCAPIKGHSYVFWYQQVLKNEFKFLISFQNENVFDETGMPKERFSAKCLPNSPCSLEIQATKLEDSAVYFCASSPTIVGNTIYFGEGSWLTVV.

The chain is built from TRBV25-1 and TRBJ2-7; D gene unclear. Deletions cut 4 bases from V and 6 bases from J, with 22 bases between. Germline CDR1 MGHDK, CDR2 SYGVNS. This CDR3 has 16 amino acids. The CDR3 reads CASSAVVPEAPTEQYF. The CDR3 DNA is TGTGCCAGCAGTGCGGTGGTCCCCGAAGCTCCTACCGAGCAGTACTTC.

The chain uses TRBV6-5 and TRBJ2-1; 10 bases map to TRBD1. CDR1 and CDR2 from the germline V gene are MNHEY and SVGAGI. This CDR3 has 14 residues. V dropped 6 bases and J dropped 12; count of bases not matched to a gene: 11. The CDR3 DNA reads TGTGCCAGCAGACTTAGCCGGACAGGGGGTGGGCAGTTCTTC. This gives the protein CASRLSRTGGGQFF.

The chain recombines TRBV20-1 with TRBJ1-2; D is ambiguous. From germline, CDR1 is DFQATT and CDR2 SNEGSKA (reference sequence). V was clipped by 3 bases and J by 5 bases, with 10 bases between them. This CDR3 has 12 amino acids. DNA for the CDR3: TGCAGTGCTAGTCTCCGTCCGTATGGCTACACCTTC. It specifies CSASLRPYGYTF.

The chain couples TRBV5-4 to TRBJ1-2; TRBD1 aligns across 7 bases. The CDR3 contains 13 residues. Germline assignment: CDR1 SGHNT and CDR2 YYREEE (reference sequence). The V segment lost 0 bases and the J segment 8 bases; nucleotides outside the gene matches: 4. Written as DNA, the CDR3 is TGTGCCAGCAGCTTGGAGAGGGGGCACGGCTACACCTTC. This encodes CASSLERGHGYTF.

V and J are TRBV5-5 and TRBJ2-2, with 7 bases matching TRBD1. After removal of 6 bases from V and 2 bases from J, the junction contained 7 bases not matched to a gene. CDR1 and CDR2 from the germline V gene are SGHKS and YYEKEE (reference sequence). This CDR3 region has 15 residues. The CDR3 loop is CASNTRQGNTGELFF. CDR3 bases: TGTGCCAGCAACACCAGACAGGGTAACACCGGGGAGCTGTTTTTT.

This clone was recorded at least ten times. V and J are TRBV7-2 and TRBJ1-3; D may be TRBD1 (5 bases). The CDR3 contains 15 residues. The V gene's germline CDR1 is SGHTA and CDR2 FQGNSA. V was clipped by 2 bases and J by 1 base, with 9 bases between them. CDR3 sequence (DNA): TGTGCCAGCAGCTTACAGGGAAGGTCTGGAAACACCATATATTTT. Translating gives CASSLQGRSGNTIYF.